The source of this T cell receptor (beta chain) is a study of cytomegalovirus exposure and HLA in healthy donors. The CDR3 runs to 15 residues. Germline lookup yields CDR1 LGHNA and CDR2 YSLEER. With 0 bases clipped from V and 4 bases from J, the junction kept 3 bases outside the gene matches. About this clone itself: Its cognate antigen is unknown.

The primer mix had 60 Vbeta and 13 Jbeta primers. Repertoires were generated with immunoSEQ multiplex PCR, while TCRdb's copy carries only in-frame clones and drops some. The repertoire consists of over 65,000 clones, with around 75% occurring once and the leading ten covering 7.4%. General observations from the study: Researchers had no immune exposure information except CMV serostatus available.

This TCR derives from a woman aged 25 to 39 in good health and CMV-seropositive. The sequenced sample was PBMCs. The rearrangement links TRBV4-3 to TRBJ2-1; TRBD2 aligns across 7 bases. CDR3 coding DNA: TGCGCCAGCAGCCAAGACTTTAGCGGGTACAATGAGCAGTTCTTC. Encoded protein: CASSQDFSGYNEQFF.